Below, 24 T cell receptor beta chains from the same sample are listed, as sequenced in a study of T cell responses to AZD1222 COVID-19 vaccine. Assay: immunoSEQ multiplex PCR; the TCRdb copy retains only in-frame clones and omits some. The top ten hold approximately 2.7% of the sample, which has more than 150,000 clones, over 80% seen once. The specimen comprised peripheral blood, sampled on day 0 of MenACWY control vaccination. The receptors originated from an adult in good health.

This clone has just one count. The J gene is TRBJ2-7, the V gene TRBV5-1, with 11 bases aligning to TRBD2. The CDR3 is made up of 17 amino acids. The V gene's germline CDR1 is SGHRS and CDR2 YFSETQ. The junction had 7 bases not matched to a gene; V was cut back by 0 bases and J by 2 bases. Here the CDR3 reads CASSLAPTSGATYEQYF. In nucleotides, the CDR3 is TGCGCCAGCAGCTTGGCCCCGACTAGCGGGGCGACCTACGAGCAGTACTTC.

V is TRBV12-3 or TRBV12-4 and J is TRBJ2-1; D gene ambiguous. The CDR3 runs 11 residues. Trimming pared 5 bases from V and 9 bases from J, leaving 8 bases between. For the CDR3, the DNA is TGTGCCAGCAGTCAGGTGGGTGAGCAGTTCTTC. It translates to CASSQVGEQFF.

V usage is TRBV5-6 and J usage is TRBJ2-1; D might be TRBD1 (6 bases). The CDR3 covers 13 residues. The ends were cut back, 6 bases at V and 8 bases at J, with 15 bases in the middle. CDR1 and CDR2 (germline): SGHDT, YYEEEE. CDR3 sequence reads: CASTRQGRDEQFF. DNA for the CDR3: TGTGCCAGCACCCGTCAGGGGCGGGATGAGCAGTTCTTC.

The J gene is TRBJ2-1, the V gene TRBV14; no clear D gene. The CDR3 is made up of 12 amino acids. Trimming removed 2 bases from V and 7 bases from J, with 6 bases in between. CDR1 is SGHDN and CDR2 is FVKESK in the germline V gene. The CDR3 sequence is CASSQFVNEQFF. DNA for the CDR3: TGTGCCAGCAGCCAATTTGTGAATGAGCAGTTCTTC.

This chain connects TRBV19 to TRBJ2-7, with 13 nucleotides matching TRBD2. The CDR3 loop spans 14 amino acids. CDR1 LNHDA and CDR2 SQIVND come from the germline V gene (reference sequence). J was trimmed by 6 bases and V by 5 bases; bases with no gene match: 4. The CDR3 DNA reads TGTGCCAGTAGTCCCGGACTAGCGGGAGCCGAGCAGTACTTC. It yields the protein CASSPGLAGAEQYF.

The CDR3 loop reads CASSTGGLDTEAFF. CDR3 bases: TGTGCCTCTTCGACAGGGGGTTTGGACACTGAAGCTTTCTTT. The J gene is TRBJ1-1, the V gene TRBV30, with 9 bases matching TRBD1. The length of the CDR3 is 14 residues. CDR1 and CDR2 from the germline V gene are GTSNPN and SVGIG (reference sequence). V gave up 7 bases and J gave up 3 bases; unmatched junction bases: 9.

The chain employs TRBV9 and TRBJ2-1; 13 positions agree with TRBD2. The V gene end was trimmed by 3 bases and the J gene end by 6 bases; junction bases not matched to a gene: 6. Germline V gene data show CDR1 as SGDLS and CDR2 as YYNGEE. This CDR3 spans 16 amino acids. CDR3: CASSALAGGPSNEQFF. As DNA, the CDR3 is TGTGCCAGCAGCGCACTAGCGGGGGGGCCGAGCAATGAGCAGTTCTTC.

V and J are TRBV28 and TRBJ1-2; possibly TRBD1 for D (6 bases). CDR1 MDHEN and CDR2 SYDVKM come from the germline V gene. Trimming took 4 bases from V and 8 from J, leaving 17 bases between them. The CDR3 is 14 amino acids. The CDR3 sequence is CASSSLRRGRGYTF. In DNA, the CDR3 is TGTGCCAGCAGTTCTTTGCGCAGGGGACGGGGCTACACCTTC.

The chain carries TRBV14 and TRBJ1-2; D uncertain. The germline CDR1 and CDR2 sequences are SGHDN and FVKESK. This CDR3 is 12 amino acids long. The germline V and J ends were trimmed by 4 bases and 8 bases, with 11 bases remaining between them. The DNA of the CDR3 is TGTGCCAGCAGCCTCACGCTCGGCGGCTACACCTTC. It is translated as CASSLTLGGYTF.

V usage is TRBV30 and J usage is TRBJ1-6, with D unclear. This CDR3 is 13 amino acids long. Germline V CDR1 and CDR2: GTSNPN, SVGIG (reference sequence). The V end was cut by 1 base, the J end by 5 bases, with 6 bases between. In DNA, the CDR3 is TGTGCCTGGAGTGGGGGAGATAATTCACCCCTCCACTTT. This codes for CAWSGGDNSPLHF.

The V gene is TRBV3-1 (or the pseudogene TRBV3-2), the J gene TRBJ2-3; 8 bases map to TRBD2. The germline gives CDR1 LGHDT, CDR2 YNNKEL (reference sequence). The CDR3 has 16 residues. V lost 4 bases and J lost 4; bases outside the gene matches: 10. CDR3 sequence reads: CASSPGKREFADTQYF. CDR3 bases: TGTGCCAGCAGCCCCGGGAAGCGGGAGTTCGCAGATACGCAGTATTTT.

The rearrangement uses TRBV10-3 and TRBJ2-7; possibly TRBD1 or TRBD2 for D (5 bases each). The CDR3 sequence is 15 residues long. Trimming took 3 bases from V and 9 from J, leaving 21 bases between them. The germline V gene encodes CDR1 ENHRY and CDR2 SYGVKD. The CDR3 spells CAISDPGAEGTGQYF. The CDR3 DNA reads as TGTGCCATCAGTGACCCCGGGGCCGAGGGGACGGGGCAGTACTTC.

V is TRBV10-3 and J is TRBJ2-3; a possible D gene is TRBD1 (5 bases). CDR1 ENHRY and CDR2 SYGVKD come from the germline V gene. Trimming cost V 0 bases and J 3 bases, with 10 bases left between them. The CDR3 contains 15 residues. For the CDR3, the DNA is TGTGCCATCAGTGAGTCCGCGGCAGGGACAGATACGCAGTATTTT. The encoded protein is CAISESAAGTDTQYF.

This clone has just a few counts. J is TRBJ1-1 and V is TRBV7-8, with unresolved D. Germline V gene lookup returns CDR1 SGHVS and CDR2 FQNEAQ. V was clipped by 2 bases and J by 4 bases, with 8 bases between them. This CDR3 contains 13 residues. The CDR3 DNA follows: TGTGCCAGCAGCTTATCCTATAGCACTGAAGCTTTCTTT. This codes for CASSLSYSTEAFF.

The V call is TRBV5-5, the J call TRBJ2-6; D not certain. This CDR3 contains 14 residues. Germline lookup yields CDR1 SGHKS and CDR2 YYEKEE (reference sequence). Trimming took off 2 bases at V and 1 base at J, with 4 bases between the two ends. The CDR3 DNA reads TGTGCCAGCAGCTTAAAATCTGGGGCCAACGTCCTGACTTTC. As protein: CASSLKSGANVLTF.

The J gene is TRBJ2-1, the V gene TRBV7-9; 13 bases line up with TRBD2. J lost 3 bases, V lost 5 bases, and 7 bases had no gene match. This CDR3 is 17 amino acids long. The V gene's germline CDR1 is SEHNR and CDR2 FQNEAQ (reference sequence). This CDR3 reads CASSPGLAGEGYNEQFF. Here the CDR3 DNA reads TGTGCCAGCAGCCCCGGACTAGCGGGAGAAGGCTACAATGAGCAGTTCTTC.

J is TRBJ2-7 and V is TRBV7-9; 7 nucleotides match TRBD1. Germline CDR1 is SEHNR and CDR2 is FQNEAQ (reference sequence). Unmatched junction bases numbered 13, after V lost 5 bases and J lost 6 bases. This CDR3 is 15 amino acids long. CDR3 protein: CASSPYPTDRTEQYF. In DNA form, the CDR3 reads TGTGCCAGCAGCCCTTACCCGACGGACAGGACCGAGCAGTACTTC. Full variable domain (remainder filled in from reference TRBV7-9 and TRBJ2-7): DTGVSQNPRHKITKRGQNVTFRCDPISEHNRLYWYRQTLGQGPEFLTYFQNEAQLEKSRLLSDRFSAERPKGSFSTLEIQRTEQGDSAMYLCASSPYPTDRTEQYFGPGTRLTVT.

The rearrangement links TRBV27 to TRBJ2-3; D may be TRBD2 (5 bases). CDR3 length: 14 residues. CDR1 is MNHEY and CDR2 is SMNVEV in the germline V gene (reference sequence). Trimming removed 5 bases at V and 3 bases at J, with 12 bases between. In DNA form, the CDR3 reads TGTGCCAGCAGTGGCGCTCCGGGGACAGATACGCAGTATTTT. Translating it yields CASSGAPGTDTQYF.

The chain carries TRBV5-1 and TRBJ2-1; 10 bases align to TRBD2. The CDR3 covers 15 residues. Trimming removed 1 base from V and 5 bases from J; junction bases left unmatched: 3. In germline, CDR1 is SGHRS, CDR2 YFSETQ. CDR3 in amino acids: CASSLTSGDNNEQFF. The DNA of the CDR3 is TGCGCCAGCAGCTTGACTAGCGGGGATAACAATGAGCAGTTCTTC. The variable domain in full, completed from reference TRBV5-1 and TRBJ2-1, reads KAGVTQTPRYLIKTRGQQVTLSCSPISGHRSVSWYQQTPGQGLQFLFEYFSETQRNKGNFPGRFSGRQFSNSRSEMNVSTLELGDSALYLCASSLTSGDNNEQFFGPGTRLTVL.

The chain is built from TRBV3-1 (or the pseudogene TRBV3-2) and TRBJ2-2; 8 nucleotides line up with TRBD1. This CDR3 region has 17 residues. Germline V gene sequence: CDR1 LGHDT, CDR2 YNNKEL (reference sequence). After removal of 4 bases from V and 1 base from J, the junction contained 8 bases not matched to a gene. For the CDR3, the DNA is TGTGCCAGCAGCCTCTTCGCAGGGGGCGGGAACACCGGGGAGCTGTTTTTT. Translated: CASSLFAGGGNTGELFF.

The gene calls are TRBV6-1 and TRBJ2-7; 12 positions agree with TRBD2. The CDR3 contains 16 residues. Germline V lookup: CDR1 MNHNS, CDR2 SASEGT. With 4 bases clipped from V and 0 bases from J, the junction kept 4 bases outside the gene matches. CDR3 sequence (DNA): TGTGCCAGCAGTGTCCTAGCGGGGGGGAGCTCCTACGAGCAGTACTTC. Protein sequence: CASSVLAGGSSYEQYF.

The chain links TRBV13 to TRBJ2-1, with 9 bases lining up with TRBD2. Trimming cost V 1 base and J 9 bases; bases outside gene matches: 1. The CDR3 runs 13 residues. Germline CDR1 reads PRHDT; CDR2 reads FYEKMQ (reference sequence). This chain's CDR3 is CASSLASGAEQFF. The DNA of the CDR3 is TGTGCCAGCAGCTTAGCTAGCGGGGCTGAGCAGTTCTTC.

This clone was seen once. The CDR3 protein is CASSQAHGYEQYF. The CDR3 DNA is TGCGCCAGCAGCCAAGCGCATGGTTACGAGCAGTACTTC. The chain combines TRBV4-3 with TRBJ2-7; D uncertain. Deletions cut 1 base from V and 4 bases from J, with 8 bases between. CDR1 and CDR2 (germline): LGHNA, YSLEER. CDR3 length: 13 residues.

CDR3 amino acids: CASSQEPTTQNTEAFF. The CDR3 nucleotides are TGCGCCAGCAGCCAAGAACCCACTACACAGAACACTGAAGCTTTCTTT. The rearrangement uses TRBV4-3 and TRBJ1-1; D is unresolved. CDR1 and CDR2 from the germline V gene are LGHNA and YSLEER. This CDR3 spans 16 amino acids. Trimming left V 0 bases short and J 1 base short, with 12 bases between.